Reported below is one TCR beta chain. This specimen comes from a study of CD8 T cells in ankylosing spondylitis. V lost 3 bases to trimming and J lost 4 bases; unmatched junction nucleotides: 5. Germline V gene data show CDR1 as DFQATT and CDR2 as SNEGSKA (reference sequence). The CDR3 contains 13 residues. TCRdb analysed the 5' RACE reads with MiXCR anew, one entry per CDR3 protein. This table holds about 250,000 distinct CDR3 sequences, more than 20% found once. This receptor was obtained from a male donor with ankylosing spondylitis or in good health (not recorded which). V is TRBV20-1 and J is TRBJ2-7, with 8 bases that match TRBD2. Sample: blood, either unsorted or a sorted T cell fraction (not recorded which). The CDR3 here is CSASPGTSYEQYF. The CDR3 DNA is TGCAGTGCTAGTCCCGGGACTAGTTACGAGCAGTACTTC.